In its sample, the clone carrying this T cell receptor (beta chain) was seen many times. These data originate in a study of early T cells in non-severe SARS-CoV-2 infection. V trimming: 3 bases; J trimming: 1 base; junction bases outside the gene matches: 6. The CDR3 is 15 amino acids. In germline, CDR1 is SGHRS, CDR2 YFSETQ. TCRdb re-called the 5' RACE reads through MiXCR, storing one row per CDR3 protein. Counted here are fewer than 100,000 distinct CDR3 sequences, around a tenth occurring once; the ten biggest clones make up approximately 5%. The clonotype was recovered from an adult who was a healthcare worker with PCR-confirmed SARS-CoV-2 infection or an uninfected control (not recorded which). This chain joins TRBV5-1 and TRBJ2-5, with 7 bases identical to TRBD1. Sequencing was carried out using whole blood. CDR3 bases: TGCGCCAGCAGCTCTGACAGGGTTGGCCAAGAGACCCAGTACTTC. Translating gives CASSSDRVGQETQYF.